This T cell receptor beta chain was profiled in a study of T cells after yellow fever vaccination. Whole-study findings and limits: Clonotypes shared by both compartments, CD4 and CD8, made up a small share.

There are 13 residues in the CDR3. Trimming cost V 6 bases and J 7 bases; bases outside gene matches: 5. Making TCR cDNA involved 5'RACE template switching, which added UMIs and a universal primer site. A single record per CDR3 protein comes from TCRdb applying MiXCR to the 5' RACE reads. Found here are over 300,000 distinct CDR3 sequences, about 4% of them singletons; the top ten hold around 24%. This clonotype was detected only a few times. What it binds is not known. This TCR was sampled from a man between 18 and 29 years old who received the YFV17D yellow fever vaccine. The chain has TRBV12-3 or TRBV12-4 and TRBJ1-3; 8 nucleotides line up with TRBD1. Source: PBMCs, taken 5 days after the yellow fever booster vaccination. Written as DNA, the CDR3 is TGTGCCAGCAGCGACAGGGGCGGGAACACCATATATTTT. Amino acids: CASSDRGGNTIYF.